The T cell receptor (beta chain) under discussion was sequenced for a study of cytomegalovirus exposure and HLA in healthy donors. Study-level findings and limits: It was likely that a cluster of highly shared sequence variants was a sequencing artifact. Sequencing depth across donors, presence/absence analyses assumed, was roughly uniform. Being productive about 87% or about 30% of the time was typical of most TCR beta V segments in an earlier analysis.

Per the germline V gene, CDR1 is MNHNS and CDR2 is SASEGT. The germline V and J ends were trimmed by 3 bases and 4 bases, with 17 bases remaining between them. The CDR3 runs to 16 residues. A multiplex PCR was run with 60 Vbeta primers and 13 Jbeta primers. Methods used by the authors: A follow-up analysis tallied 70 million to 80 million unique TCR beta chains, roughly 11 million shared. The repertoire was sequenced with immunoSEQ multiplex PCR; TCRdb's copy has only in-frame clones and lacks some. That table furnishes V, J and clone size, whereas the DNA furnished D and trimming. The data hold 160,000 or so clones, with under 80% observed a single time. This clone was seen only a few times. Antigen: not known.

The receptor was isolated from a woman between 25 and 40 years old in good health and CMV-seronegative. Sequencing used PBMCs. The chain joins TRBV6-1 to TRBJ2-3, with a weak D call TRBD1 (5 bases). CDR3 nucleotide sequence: TGTGCCAGCAGTGAGAGGTTGAACAGGTTCCCAGATACGCAGTATTTT. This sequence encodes CASSERLNRFPDTQYF.